This T cell receptor (beta chain) originates from a study of cytomegalovirus exposure and HLA in healthy donors. Study-wide background: Early on, a data release was issued that held 80 million to 90 million unique TCRs from HLA-typed donors. Study-level findings and limits: Apparent HLA restriction characterized most CMV-associated TCR beta chains in a later analysis. The authors excluded some V segments, including TRBV6-2 and TRBV6-3, as indistinguishable.

This clone has a handful of counts. What it binds is not known. Vbeta (60) and Jbeta (13) primers were used in the PCR. TCRdb's copy holds only in-frame clones and misses some; the assay was immunoSEQ multiplex PCR. The sample carries 100,000 to 150,000 clones, around 72% recorded once. The CDR3 is 18 amino acids. Germline V CDR1 and CDR2: ENHRY, SYGVKD. Trimming took off 0 bases at V and 1 base at J, with 18 bases between the two ends. The V gene is TRBV10-3, the J gene TRBJ1-2; a possible D gene is TRBD1 (6 bases). The sample comprised PBMCs. The receptor's source is a young man in good health and CMV-seronegative. Here the CDR3 DNA reads TGTGCCATCAGTGAGTCGGGGGACACCGATACTATTAACTATGGCTACACCTTC. Its translation: CAISESGDTDTINYGYTF.